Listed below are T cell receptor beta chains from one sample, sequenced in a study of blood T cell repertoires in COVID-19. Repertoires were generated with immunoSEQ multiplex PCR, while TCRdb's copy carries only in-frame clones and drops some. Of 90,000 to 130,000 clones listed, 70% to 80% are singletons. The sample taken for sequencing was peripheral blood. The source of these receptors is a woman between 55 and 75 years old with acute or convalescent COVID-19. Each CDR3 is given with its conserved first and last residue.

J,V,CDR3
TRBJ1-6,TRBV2,CASQDSNSPLHF
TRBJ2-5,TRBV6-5,CASSKPGQGRETQYF
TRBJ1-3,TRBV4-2,CASSQPTGSGNTIYF
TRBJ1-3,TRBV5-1,CASRPNQGSGNTIYF
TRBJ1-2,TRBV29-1,CSVEEADGYGYTF
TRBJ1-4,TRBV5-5,CASTPTAATNEKLFF
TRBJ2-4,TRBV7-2,CASSSSGLLGGIQYF
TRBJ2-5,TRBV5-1,CASSWGTSGGEETQYF
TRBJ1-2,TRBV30,CAWTRTGEKYGYTF
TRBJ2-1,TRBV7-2,CASSPMHLWRGQYEQFF
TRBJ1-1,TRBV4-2,CASSVGTGGTEAFF
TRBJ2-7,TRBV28,CASSSRQRGGYEQYF
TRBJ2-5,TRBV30,CAWSARLAGARVQETQYF
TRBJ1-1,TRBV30,CAWSDRRTGAITEAFF
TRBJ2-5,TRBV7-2,CASSLDRWGSGKEETQYF
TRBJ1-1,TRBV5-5,CASSLWGRTEAFF
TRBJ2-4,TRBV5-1,CASSLGGGLAAAKNIQYF
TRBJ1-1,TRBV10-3,CAISRTTGPEAFF
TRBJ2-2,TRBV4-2,CASSRGGENTGELFF
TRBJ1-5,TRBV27,CASSFGQGSNQPQHF
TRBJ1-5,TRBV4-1,CASSQYRDSNQPQHF
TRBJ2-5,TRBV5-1,CASSLPKLAGGLAGRTQYF
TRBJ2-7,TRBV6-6,CASSQAGTLYEQYF
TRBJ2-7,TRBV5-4,CASSLRDRSQEQYF
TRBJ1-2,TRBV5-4,CASSFDRASNYGYTF